This T cell receptor (beta chain) was captured by sequencing in a study of cytomegalovirus exposure and HLA in healthy donors listed by TCRdb under 2017. For the wider study: An earlier analysis of several hundred of the donors reported about 250 Gb of sequence data and approximately 110 million unique TCR beta sequences from about 200 million T cells. A separate validation cohort of roughly 130 different subjects was used in addition to the 666-subject first cohort. Of the roughly 390 genotyped donors, about 80% fell in the genetic ancestry cluster associated with self-reported Caucasian donors. The number of donors typed differed by locus, with about 629-630 for A, B, C, DRB1 and DQB1, around 520 for DQA1, 600 to 610 for DPA1, and 472 for DPB1. The study was designed to test whether signatures of past pathogen exposure could be identified by cataloging public T cell receptors. Because of strong linkage in the cohort, roughly five DR-DQ haplotypes were treated as single units for association and clustering. Genome-wide SNP genotypes for about 55% of the roughly 670 donors were used in a later genetic analysis, which treated that subset as a discovery cohort. The study used immunosequencing to profile the T cell repertoires of approximately 650 subjects and linked those repertoires to cytomegalovirus serostatus. Roughly 320 gigabases of sequencing data and 70 million to 95 million unique TCR sequences made up an early release that covered over 550 HLA-typed donors. To predict cytomegalovirus infection status, the study brought together high-throughput TCR immunosequencing, statistical association of individual TCRs with disease status, and machine learning. Among 300 to 500 genotyped donors of the cohort, an average of roughly 230,000 unique TCR beta nucleotide sequences was sequenced per donor, of which about 18% were non-productive. In a later analysis, previously published TCR beta repertoires from 666 donors were re-analyzed and high-resolution HLA genotyping was added so that TCR occurrence patterns could be studied. Donor age, sex, ethnicity and CMV serostatus were compiled together with the repertoire data. Rather than using new phenotypic data, the later analysis identified candidate immune exposures from TCR beta sequences and from how often those sequences occurred across donors. Both class I and class II loci were covered by HLA typing, at four-digit resolution. All discovery cohort repertoires had been generated on a single sequencing platform. An earlier analysis of approximately 640 of the donors applied high-throughput TCR beta sequencing to assess whether each TCR beta V gene segment acted as functional or pseudogenic. Broader findings and caveats from the paper: In a later analysis, TCR association rates were found to vary across HLA loci, with the most associated TCRs seen for DRB1 alleles and the fewest for HLA-C alleles. Cytomegalovirus status was reported to be diagnosed by the classifier with high specificity and sensitivity in both the original and validation cohorts. A further reported finding was that TCR beta sequences accurately predicted the HLA-A and HLA-B alleles for most subjects in the first cohort. A group of highly shared sequence variants was considered likely to be a technical artifact of the sequencing pipeline. A later analysis found that HLA-associated TCR beta chains were more clonally expanded and had lower generation probabilities than equally common non-associated chains. In a later analysis, 15,000 to 20,000 TCR beta sequences were associated with specific HLA alleles at a false discovery rate of 0.05. According to a later analysis, most CMV-associated TCR beta chains appeared to be HLA-restricted, and the HLA associations seemed to be driven largely by CMV exposure. Because counts were too low, around 18 rarely observed V segments, including chromosome 9 orphons, were left out of the earlier analysis of about 620 of the donors. Correlated functional status among segregating V segments might be attributable to linkage disequilibrium, but an unknown experimental factor could not be ruled out. Across donors, most TCR sequences were observed very rarely, whereas some public TCRs were present in many individuals. For the cohort, immune exposure information was limited to CMV serostatus. A later genetic analysis associated a missense DCLRE1C variant with V-gene and J-gene trimming of TCR beta chains, and an independent cohort replicated the association. Because HLA typing was missing for some donors at each locus, association tests included only the typed subset. Compared with the approximately 670-donor mean, donors in an Asian-associated ancestry cluster had fewer N-insertions in productive TCRs, according to a later genetic analysis. Because the 87-base-pair reads could not distinguish some IMGT-functional V segments, including TRBV6-2 and TRBV6-3, those segments were excluded. The study listed 150 to 200 TCR beta chains as associated with cytomegalovirus. Roughly uniform sequencing depth across donors was assumed in presence/absence analyses, although this assumption may not hold. In an earlier analysis of under 600 of the donors, most TCR beta V segments were observed in productive rearrangements about 90% or about 30% of the time, broadly matching IMGT annotations. The authors suggested that the approach could potentially be extended to other disease states and immunological phenotypes. Only TCR beta chains were sequenced in this cohort, and the absence of alpha or paired-chain data limited detectable features. A later analysis reported that several top co-occurrence clusters appeared linked to parvovirus B19, influenza, CMV and Epstein-Barr virus. Three of the identified cytomegalovirus-associated TCR beta chains were confirmed in vitro to be specific for cytomegalovirus antigens. When HLA alleles, especially DR and DQ, strongly co-occurred, attributing TCR associations to individual alleles was difficult.

The CDR3, cysteine through phenylalanine, is 14 amino acids long. Only CDR3 DNA is held: 42 bases, read in frame from base 1. V lost 1 base and J lost 0 bases; the stretch between them is 6 bases long. The CDR1 and CDR2 encoded by the germline V gene are MDHEN and SYDVKM. Library preparation used the immunoSEQ multiplex PCR assay. For the multiplex PCR, a mixture combining 60 forward primers for TCR Vbeta segments and 13 reverse primers for TCR Jbeta segments was used. A multiplex PCR assay on genomic DNA amplified the CDR3 region of rearranged TCR beta genes. The Illumina HiSeq System was used to sequence the amplified TCR beta libraries as 87-base-pair reads. Regarding the original processing steps: A later analysis counted tens of millions of unique TCR beta chains across the 640 or so repertoires, and 9.5 million to 11 million of these chains were shared by at least two donors. Raw reads were error-corrected and collapsed into unique sequences by a nearest-neighbor algorithm in which closely related sequences were merged to remove PCR and sequencing errors. CDR3 sequences were aligned to IMGT reference sequences to assign V, D and J gene segments. For a sequence to be retained, at least a six-nucleotide match to both a V gene segment and a J gene segment was required. A rearrangement was called productive if the CDR3 had no stop codons and remained in frame with V and J, and every other rearrangement was called non-productive. Following IMGT convention, CDR3 was defined as the stretch from the second conserved V-encoded cysteine up to the conserved J-encoded phenylalanine. The earlier analysis of more than 450 of the donors excluded sequences that lacked an unambiguous match to a single V gene segment. An earlier analysis of fewer than 750 of the donors called V segments functional above 56.7% productive rearrangements and segregating when the between-donor standard deviation exceeded 5%. To diagnose cytomegalovirus status from the catalog of TCR beta chain sequences, a statistical classification framework was built. V and J gene assignment, in a later analysis, came from comparing TCR nucleotide sequences with IMGT/GENE-DB human TR gene sequences. In a later analysis, CDR3 sequences and most-parsimonious VDJ recombination scenarios were assigned using the TCRdist pipeline. A later analysis defined each TCR beta chain by its CDR3 amino acid sequence plus V-gene family, and excluded reads lacking a unique V-gene family. In a later analysis, 500 to 700 highly shared, low-generation-probability nucleotide sequences were removed to address suspected cross-contamination and a sequencing artifact. In a later analysis, a clonal expansion index for each public chain was calculated from normalized within-repertoire ranks of inferred template counts. Generation probabilities in a later analysis came from a VDJ recombination model fitted to out-of-frame rearrangements, and those results were checked against IGoR. In a later analysis, TCR-TCR, TCR-HLA and TCR-CMV co-occurrence was scored with hypergeometric tests, and a repertoire-size bias correction was applied to TCR pairs. In a later analysis, false discovery rates were estimated by permuting HLA or CMV assignments 20 times. In a later analysis, co-occurring TCRs were grouped using DBSCAN, with TCRdist sequence similarity added in when clustering inside HLA-allele-positive subsets. Co-occurrence clustering excluded repertoires with fewer than 30,000 or more than 120,000 public chains, plus five with anomalous nucleotide sharing. This is the immuneACCESS table as TCRdb keeps it, with only in-frame sequences that have V and J called. A part of the clones is gone; compared with another copy, unresolved V genes explain less than half, and the rest is unexplained. For V, J and clone size, that table is used; D and trimming come from the DNA. The sample data list about 60,000 clones, and approximately 87% of these were observed just once. Jointly, the top ten make up approximately 1.3% of the sample.

The cohort comprised more than 550 healthy bone marrow donors. Cohort members were all nominally healthy when sampled, although unrecorded immune exposures were likely present. The donor was CMV seronegative and belonged to the group of 352 seronegative cohort members. A peripheral blood sample was collected from each donor, and TCR beta sequencing was performed on peripheral blood mononuclear cells. Genomic DNA was extracted from the blood cell samples with the Qiagen DNeasy Blood Extraction Kit. This clone has only one observation. Its antigen is currently not known. Base-call qualities are not available, and no considerably larger clone is one nucleotide away.

Sequenced sample: PBMCs. This sequence originates from a young man in good health and CMV-seronegative. The V and J segments used are TRBV28 and TRBJ1-2; there is no confident call for the D gene. The CDR3 region: CASSLLTSNYGYTF. Read as DNA, the sequence is TGTGCCAGCAGTTTATTAACATCTAACTATGGCTACACCTTC.